This T cell receptor beta chain was sequenced during a study of cytomegalovirus exposure and HLA in healthy donors. This clone has a handful of counts. Antigen unknown. General observations from the study: Common viral pathogens seemed to be connected with several of the most significant clusters, according to a later analysis. Cytomegalovirus association was listed for 150 or so TCR beta chains. There were a few CMV-associated chains whose specificity for CMV antigens was confirmed in vitro. TCR beta sequences reportedly predicted most subjects' HLA-A and HLA-B alleles accurately.

CDR3 length: 14 amino acids. The V gene lost 3 bases and the J gene lost 0 bases, with 6 bases spanning the gap. Germline CDR1 is SGDLS and CDR2 is YYNGEE. The study ran its PCR with 60 Vbeta and 13 Jbeta primers. TCRdb's copy holds only in-frame clones and misses some; the assay was immunoSEQ multiplex PCR. Of 200,000 to 250,000 clones in the sample, about 78% are singletons; the top ten hold approximately 3.8%. The sequence came from a male donor in good health and CMV-seronegative. The sample consisted of PBMCs. This chain joins TRBV9 and TRBJ1-4; D remains unclear. CDR3 sequence: CASSEQATNEKLFF. The CDR3 coding sequence is TGTGCCAGCAGCGAGCAAGCAACTAATGAAAAACTGTTTTTT.